This TCR beta chain was profiled in a study of cytomegalovirus exposure and HLA in healthy donors. The PCR had 60 Vbeta and 13 Jbeta primers. The table came from immunoSEQ multiplex PCR; TCRdb's copy has only in-frame clones and leaves some out. The sample includes 84,000 or so clones, 84% of them seen just once. As to this clone: The target antigen is unknown.

Study-level results: Associated with cytomegalovirus, according to the listing, were around 170 TCR beta chains.

This TCR was recovered from a woman between 50 and 59 years old in good health and CMV-seronegative. The material sequenced was PBMCs.

The CDR3 reads CASSARGGAHQSNEQFF. In DNA, the CDR3 is TGTGCCAGCAGCGCCCGCGGGGGGGCCCATCAAAGCAATGAGCAGTTCTTC. J is TRBJ2-1 and V is TRBV13; 9 bases are shared with TRBD2. Germline CDR1 PRHDT, CDR2 FYEKMQ (reference sequence). This CDR3 is built from 17 residues. Germline trimming cut 5 bases from V and 6 bases from J; bases unmatched to any gene: 14. Combining the CDR3 with reference TRBV13 and TRBJ2-1 gives the whole variable domain AAGVIQSPRHLIKEKRETATLKCYPIPRHDTVYWYQQGPGQDPQFLISFYEKMQSDKGSIPDRFSAQQFSDYHSELNMSSLELGDSALYFCASSARGGAHQSNEQFFGPGTRLTVL.